This entry is about one T cell receptor beta chain. This sample is part of a study of blood T cell repertoires in COVID-19. The table came from immunoSEQ multiplex PCR; TCRdb's copy has only in-frame clones and leaves some out. Among some 360,000 clones listed, approximately 89% were seen once. The length of the CDR3 is 15 residues. V was shortened by 6 bases and J by 0 bases, with 16 bases between the two germline ends. Germline V gene lookup returns CDR1 SGDLS and CDR2 YYNGEE. This TCR was sampled from an older woman with COVID-19, enrolled during active disease. Sequenced sample: peripheral blood. The rearrangement uses TRBV9 and TRBJ2-7; perhaps TRBD1 as D (5 bases). The CDR3 nucleotides read TGTGCCAGCAACCCCGGACATTCAAGCTCCTACGAGCAGTACTTC. Its translation: CASNPGHSSSYEQYF.